This passage covers 16 T cell receptor beta chains from one sample sequenced in a study of T cell responses to AZD1222 COVID-19 vaccine. TCRdb's copy holds only in-frame clones and misses some; the assay was immunoSEQ multiplex PCR. The sample shows 95,000 or so clones, roughly nine tenths of them seen only once. Sequenced here: peripheral blood, sampled on day 0 of AZD1222 vaccination. The receptors come from an adult in good health.

The DNA for the CDR3 is TGTGCCAGCAGTGTGCTCTATGGGACAGGGAAGGATGGAGGCTACACCTTC. Translated, it gives CASSVLYGTGKDGGYTF. V usage is TRBV25-1 and J usage is TRBJ1-2, with TRBD1 identical over 9 bases. With V trimmed by 4 bases and J by 8 bases, 17 bases remained unmatched. Looked up from germline, CDR1 is MGHDK and CDR2 is SYGVNS. There are 17 residues in the CDR3.

The rearrangement uses TRBV2 and TRBJ2-7; maybe TRBD1 (6 bases). CDR1 and CDR2 (germline): SNHLY, FYNNEI. The V gene lost 4 bases and the J gene lost 3 bases, with 10 bases spanning the gap. The CDR3 spans 13 residues. CDR3 amino acids: CASSAQQGYEQYF. CDR3 sequence (DNA): TGTGCCAGCAGTGCCCAACAGGGCTACGAGCAGTACTTC.

The chain employs TRBV9 and TRBJ2-1, with 8 bases identical to TRBD2. J gave up 4 bases and V 3 bases, and 6 bases lay outside the gene matches. In germline, CDR1 is SGDLS, CDR2 YYNGEE. The CDR3 extends over 15 amino acids. CDR3 coding DNA: TGTGCCAGCAGCGGTACGGGGGGGCCTTACAATGAGCAGTTCTTC. Encoded protein: CASSGTGGPYNEQFF.

The rearrangement uses TRBV19 and TRBJ1-4, with D unclear. Germline V gene lookup returns CDR1 LNHDA and CDR2 SQIVND (reference sequence). V dropped 9 bases and J dropped 4 bases, with 12 bases sitting between them. This CDR3 has 13 amino acids. As DNA, the CDR3 is TGTGCCAGATATTCACGGGGTAATGAAAAACTGTTTTTT. Translation: CARYSRGNEKLFF.

This clone has just one count. The chain employs TRBV5-4 and TRBJ2-1; possibly TRBD2 for D (7 bases). Trimming took 4 bases from V and 4 from J, leaving 18 bases between them. This CDR3 region has 16 residues. CDR1 is SGHNT, CDR2 YYREEE, per germline (reference sequence). The DNA for the CDR3 is TGTGCCAGCAGCCCGGGGGGCGGGGGCTTGTACAATGAGCAGTTCTTC. As protein: CASSPGGGGLYNEQFF. The whole variable domain, remainder taken from reference TRBV5-4 and TRBJ2-1, is ETGVTQSPTHLIKTRGQQVTLRCSSQSGHNTVSWYQQALGQGPQFIFQYYREEENGRGNFPPRFSGLQFPNYSSELNVNALELDDSALYLCASSPGGGGLYNEQFFGPGTRLTVL.

This chain uses TRBV7-2 with TRBJ2-1; 9 bases line up with TRBD2. Germline V lookup: CDR1 SGHTA, CDR2 FQGNSA. J gave up 6 bases and V 6 bases, and 3 bases lay outside the gene matches. The CDR3 spans 13 residues. For the CDR3, the DNA is TGTGCCAGCAGGCTAGCGGGAAGCAATGAGCAGTTCTTC. As protein: CASRLAGSNEQFF. The variable domain in full, completed from reference TRBV7-2 and TRBJ2-1, reads GAGVSQSPSNKVTEKGKDVELRCDPISGHTALYWYRQSLGQGLEFLIYFQGNSAPDKSGLPSDRFSAERTGGSVSTLTIQRTQQEDSAVYLCASRLAGSNEQFFGPGTRLTVL.

The chain employs TRBV18 and TRBJ2-7, with 8 bases aligning to TRBD1. The CDR3 covers 14 residues. CDR1 and CDR2 (germline): KGHSH, LQKENI. V shed 6 bases and J 2 bases; nucleotides not matched to a gene: 6. The CDR3 DNA is TGTGCCAGCTCTCCAACACAGGGGGCCTACGAGCAGTACTTC. This codes for CASSPTQGAYEQYF.

The CDR3 coding sequence is TGTGCCAGCAGCCAACTAGCGGGGGGTTTCACAGATACGCAGTATTTT. Its translation is CASSQLAGGFTDTQYF. This chain joins TRBV4-2 and TRBJ2-3; 11 bases line up with TRBD2. CDR3 length: 16 amino acids. CDR1 is LGHNA, CDR2 YNFKEQ, per germline. Losses at the gene ends were 2 bases for V and 2 bases for J; bases not matched to a gene: 3.

CDR3 amino acids: CASSSRQGSEAFF. CDR3 coding DNA: TGTGCCAGCAGCTCCAGGCAAGGGTCTGAAGCTTTCTTT. The chain combines TRBV7-2 with TRBJ1-1; D gene ambiguous. Germline V CDR1 and CDR2: SGHTA, FQGNSA. This CDR3 spans 13 amino acids. V was pared by 4 bases and J by 6 bases, with 12 bases between.

The rearrangement links TRBV20-1 to TRBJ2-5; 7 positions agree with TRBD2. CDR3 length equals 13 residues. The germline gives CDR1 DFQATT, CDR2 SNEGSKA (reference sequence). V was pared by 3 bases and J by 5 bases, with 6 bases of the junction left unmatched. The CDR3: CSASRGVQETQYF. The CDR3 region has the DNA TGCAGTGCTAGTCGGGGGGTTCAGGAGACCCAGTACTTC.

The chain is built from TRBV7-9 and TRBJ1-1; D unresolved. The CDR3 is 15 amino acids. Trimming took off 5 bases at V and 0 bases at J, with 13 bases between the two ends. Germline assignment: CDR1 SEHNR and CDR2 FQNEAQ (reference sequence). DNA for the CDR3: TGTGCCAGCAGCCCGTTTCGTCTCCTGAACACTGAAGCTTTCTTT. Encoded protein: CASSPFRLLNTEAFF.

The chain is built from TRBV9 and TRBJ2-1, with D perhaps being TRBD1 or TRBD2 (5 bases each). Germline assignment: CDR1 SGDLS and CDR2 YYNGEE. V gave up 4 bases and J gave up 9 bases, with 14 bases separating them. The CDR3 is 13 amino acids. This CDR3 is CASSPQGAPEQFF. CDR3 nucleotides: TGTGCCAGCAGCCCTCAGGGAGCTCCTGAGCAGTTCTTC.

The V gene is TRBV19, the J gene TRBJ2-7; a weak D match, TRBD1 (6 bases). There are 15 residues in the CDR3. V was shortened by 5 bases and J by 4 bases, with 18 bases between the two germline ends. CDR1 is LNHDA and CDR2 is SQIVND in the germline V gene (reference sequence). This CDR3 reads CASSAPPEQGYEQYF. DNA for the CDR3: TGTGCCAGTAGTGCCCCACCCGAACAGGGTTACGAGCAGTACTTC. Drawing the rest from reference TRBV19 and TRBJ2-7, the complete variable domain is DGGITQSPKYLFRKEGQNVTLSCEQNLNHDAMYWYRQDPGQGLRLIYYSQIVNDFQKGDIAEGYSVSREKKESFPLTVTSAQKNPTAFYLCASSAPPEQGYEQYFGPGTRLTVT.

The chain uses TRBV3-1 (or the pseudogene TRBV3-2) and TRBJ2-5, with D perhaps matching TRBD1 (5 bases). Germline V lookup: CDR1 LGHDT, CDR2 YNNKEL (reference sequence). Deletions cut 4 bases from V and 3 bases from J, with 15 bases between. The CDR3 length is 15 residues. CDR3 bases: TGTGCCAGCAGCCCTGGGAACAGGCCGAAAGAGACCCAGTACTTC. It encodes CASSPGNRPKETQYF.

The chain couples TRBV27 to TRBJ2-7; 9 nucleotides align to TRBD2. Germline V gives CDR1 MNHEY, CDR2 SMNVEV (reference sequence). J gave up 6 bases and V 5 bases, and 5 bases lay outside the gene matches. The CDR3 is 13 amino acids. CDR3 protein: CASSAGLAAEQYF. CDR3 sequence (DNA): TGTGCCAGCAGTGCGGGACTAGCCGCCGAGCAGTACTTC.

V is TRBV5-5 and J is TRBJ1-2, with D unclear. The V end lost 0 bases, the J end lost 5 bases, and 5 bases lay between the germline ends. From germline, CDR1 is SGHKS and CDR2 YYEKEE (reference sequence). The CDR3 spans 12 residues. The chain's CDR3 is CASSLAVYGYTF. The CDR3 DNA reads as TGTGCCAGCAGCTTGGCGGTGTATGGCTACACCTTC. The whole variable domain, remainder taken from reference TRBV5-5 and TRBJ1-2, is DAGVTQSPTHLIKTRGQQVTLRCSPISGHKSVSWYQQVLGQGPQFIFQYYEKEERGRGNFPDRFSARQFPNYSSELNVNALLLGDSALYLCASSLAVYGYTFGSGTRLTVV.